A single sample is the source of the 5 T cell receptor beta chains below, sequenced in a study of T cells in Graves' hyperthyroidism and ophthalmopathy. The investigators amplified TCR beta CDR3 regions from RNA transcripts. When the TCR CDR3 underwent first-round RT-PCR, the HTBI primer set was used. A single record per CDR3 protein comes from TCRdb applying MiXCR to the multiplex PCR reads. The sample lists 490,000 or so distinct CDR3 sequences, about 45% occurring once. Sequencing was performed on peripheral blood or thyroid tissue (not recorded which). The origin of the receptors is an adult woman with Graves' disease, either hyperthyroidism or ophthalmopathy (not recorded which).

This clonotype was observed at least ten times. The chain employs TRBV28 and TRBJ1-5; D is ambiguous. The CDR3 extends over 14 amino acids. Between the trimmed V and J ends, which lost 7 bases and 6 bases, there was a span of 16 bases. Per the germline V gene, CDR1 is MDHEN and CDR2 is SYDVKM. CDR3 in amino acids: CASTQEGRRQPQHF. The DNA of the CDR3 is TGTGCCAGCACCCAGGAGGGTCGACGTCAGCCCCAGCATTTT.

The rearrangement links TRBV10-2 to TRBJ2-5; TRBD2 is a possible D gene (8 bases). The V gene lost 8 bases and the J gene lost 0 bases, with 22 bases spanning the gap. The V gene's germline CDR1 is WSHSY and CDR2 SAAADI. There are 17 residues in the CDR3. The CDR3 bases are TGCGCCAGCTCCGGACAGGTAGCGGGGTCGTACCAAGAGACCCAGTACTTC. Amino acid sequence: CASSGQVAGSYQETQYF.

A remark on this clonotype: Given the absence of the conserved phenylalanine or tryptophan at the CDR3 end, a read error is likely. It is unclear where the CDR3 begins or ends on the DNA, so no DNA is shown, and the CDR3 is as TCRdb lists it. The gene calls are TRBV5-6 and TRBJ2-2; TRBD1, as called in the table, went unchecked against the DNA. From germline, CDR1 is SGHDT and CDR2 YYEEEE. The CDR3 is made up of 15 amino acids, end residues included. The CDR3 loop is CASSLNYGSTGGWGN.

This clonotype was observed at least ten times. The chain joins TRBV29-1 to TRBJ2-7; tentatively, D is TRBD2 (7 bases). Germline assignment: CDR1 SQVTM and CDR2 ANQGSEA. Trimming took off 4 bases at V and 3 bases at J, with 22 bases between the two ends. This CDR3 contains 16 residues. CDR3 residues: CSVVDRGGSGNYEQYF. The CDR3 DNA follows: TGCAGCGTTGTTGATAGGGGGGGCTCTGGGAACTACGAGCAGTACTTC.

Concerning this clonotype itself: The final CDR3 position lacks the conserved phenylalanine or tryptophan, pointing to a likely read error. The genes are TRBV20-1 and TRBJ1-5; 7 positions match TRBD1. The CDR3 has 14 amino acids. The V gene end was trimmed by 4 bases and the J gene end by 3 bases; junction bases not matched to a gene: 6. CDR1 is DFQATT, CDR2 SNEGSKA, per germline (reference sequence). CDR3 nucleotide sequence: TGCAGTGCTACACCGGGACAGCTCAATCAGCCCCAGCATGGT. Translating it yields CSATPGQLNQPQHG.